Each of the 21 T cell receptor beta chains below was sequenced from the same sample in a study of blood T cell repertoires in COVID-19. Sequencing was performed with immunoSEQ multiplex PCR; in TCRdb, only in-frame clones are kept and a portion is missing. The sample has over 120,000 clones; 75% to 90% are singletons. Sequenced: peripheral blood. The origin of the receptors is a human donor in a cohort sampled during active COVID-19.

The chain joins TRBV6-6 to TRBJ2-3; 9 positions agree with TRBD2. The CDR3 is 18 residues long. V lost 5 bases and J lost 1; bases outside the gene matches: 13. Germline CDR1 is MNHNY and CDR2 is SVGAGI (reference sequence). CDR3 region: CASSQMRSGLAGTDTQYF. In DNA form, the CDR3 reads TGTGCCAGCAGTCAGATGCGATCGGGACTAGCAGGCACAGATACGCAGTATTTT.

J is TRBJ2-2 and V is TRBV4-2; the D gene is possibly TRBD1 (5 bases). The germline V gene encodes CDR1 LGHNA and CDR2 YNFKEQ. CDR3 length equals 18 residues. The V and J ends lost 0 bases and 0 bases respectively, with 14 bases between them. The chain's CDR3 is CASSQEAGRRANTGELFF. The CDR3 nucleotides are TGTGCCAGCAGCCAAGAAGCCGGACGCAGGGCGAACACCGGGGAGCTGTTTTTT.

The chain carries TRBV21-1 and TRBJ1-1. TRBV21-1 corresponds to a pseudogene. This CDR3 contains 14 residues. The CDR3, as DNA: TGTGCCAGCAGGAGGGCAGGAGAAAACACTGAAGCTTTCTTT. Its translation: CASRRAGENTEAFF.

This chain connects TRBV6-1 to TRBJ1-6; a weak D match, TRBD1 (6 bases). V was shortened by 0 bases and J by 9 bases, with 12 bases between the two germline ends. The CDR3 sequence is 15 residues long. Germline V gene lookup returns CDR1 MNHNS and CDR2 SASEGT. CDR3: CASSEARGASSPLHF. Written as DNA, the CDR3 is TGTGCCAGCAGTGAAGCGCGGGGGGCGTCTTCACCCCTCCACTTT.

The chain carries TRBV2 and TRBJ1-3; tentatively, D is TRBD1 (6 bases). This CDR3 is 14 amino acids long. Germline CDR1 reads SNHLY; CDR2 reads FYNNEI. V was pared by 7 bases and J by 0 bases, with 10 bases between. CDR3 in amino acids: CASTGASSGNTIYF. The CDR3 coding sequence is TGTGCCAGCACAGGGGCTAGCTCTGGAAACACCATATATTTT.

The table lists this clone with a count of one. The chain has TRBV10-3 and TRBJ2-1; 15 bases are a match to TRBD2. This CDR3 contains 19 residues. V lost 7 bases and J lost 5; bases outside the gene matches: 15. Germline-derived CDR1 and CDR2 are ENHRY and SYGVKD. In DNA form, the CDR3 reads TGTGCCATCACCCGGGAGGGACTAGCGGGAGGCGGAGCAAACAATGAGCAGTTCTTC. This encodes CAITREGLAGGGANNEQFF.

The rearrangement links TRBV9 to TRBJ2-3; possible D gene TRBD2, 5 bases. V was cut by 5 bases and J by 0 bases, with 13 bases left in between. This CDR3 spans 15 amino acids. The germline gives CDR1 SGDLS, CDR2 YYNGEE. The CDR3 reads CASSRARTSTDTQYF. CDR3 coding DNA: TGTGCCAGCAGTAGGGCTAGGACTAGCACAGATACGCAGTATTTT.

This chain links TRBV5-4 with TRBJ1-4; possibly TRBD1 for D (5 bases). V shed 2 bases and J shed 8 bases, with 13 bases lying between them. CDR3 length: 14 residues. The V gene's germline CDR1 is SGHNT and CDR2 YYREEE (reference sequence). The CDR3, as DNA: TGTGCCAGCAGCTTCAAGGGGAAGGAAGAAAAACTGTTTTTT. It codes for CASSFKGKEEKLFF. Looking up the rest from reference TRBV5-4 and TRBJ1-4 gives the full variable domain: ETGVTQSPTHLIKTRGQQVTLRCSSQSGHNTVSWYQQALGQGPQFIFQYYREEENGRGNFPPRFSGLQFPNYSSELNVNALELDDSALYLCASSFKGKEEKLFFGSGTQLSVL.

This chain connects TRBV15 to TRBJ1-5; D perhaps matches TRBD1 (6 bases). The CDR3 totals 15 residues. The germline CDR1 and CDR2 sequences are LNHNV and YYDKDF (reference sequence). Trimming shortened V by 5 bases and J by 6 bases, and 17 bases separated the two germline ends. This chain's CDR3 is CATSREGGPAQPQHF. Here the CDR3 DNA reads TGTGCCACCAGCCGGGAGGGGGGGCCCGCTCAGCCCCAGCATTTT.

This clone was recorded once. The V gene is TRBV6-2 or TRBV6-3, the J gene TRBJ2-2; 14 bases map to TRBD2. The J segment lost 1 base and the V segment lost 6 bases, leaving 4 bases of the junction unmatched. CDR1 and CDR2 (germline): MNHEY, SVGEGT. This CDR3 has 17 amino acids. The CDR3 nucleotides are TGTGCCAGCAGCAAGACTAGCGGGAGGGGGAACACCGGGGAGCTGTTTTTT. Translation: CASSKTSGRGNTGELFF.

This clone was observed a single time. The J gene is TRBJ1-2, the V gene TRBV7-8; the D is unclear. The CDR3 loop spans 11 amino acids. The V end lost 4 bases, the J end lost 2 bases, and 2 bases lay between the germline ends. Per germline, CDR1 SGHVS and CDR2 FQNEAQ. The CDR3 DNA reads as TGTGCCAGCAGCTCAAACTATGGCTACACCTTC. This encodes CASSSNYGYTF.

Only a few counts were recorded for this clone. V usage is TRBV3-1 (or the pseudogene TRBV3-2) and J usage is TRBJ1-6; 7 bases align to TRBD1. The CDR3 loop spans 15 amino acids. Germline trimming cut 6 bases from V and 2 bases from J; bases unmatched to any gene: 4. CDR1 is LGHDT, CDR2 YNNKEL, per germline (reference sequence). The CDR3 spells CASSQQGAYNSPLHF. The CDR3 DNA follows: TGTGCCAGCAGTCAGCAGGGGGCCTATAATTCACCCCTCCACTTT.

The gene calls are TRBV5-8 and TRBJ1-1; weak D call: TRBD1 (6 bases). This CDR3 region has 13 residues. V was trimmed by 5 bases and J by 4 bases, leaving 12 bases between them. Germline CDR1 SGHTS, CDR2 YDEGEE. Here the CDR3 reads CASSPDRSTEAFF. The CDR3, as DNA: TGTGCCAGCAGTCCCGACAGGTCCACTGAAGCTTTCTTT.

V usage is TRBV5-1 and J usage is TRBJ2-1, with 8 bases fitting TRBD1. The V and J ends lost 4 bases and 0 bases, in that order; junction bases with no gene match: 3. CDR1 SGHRS and CDR2 YFSETQ come from the germline V gene. This CDR3 contains 15 residues. This chain's CDR3 is CASSGTGGSYNEQFF. CDR3 nucleotides: TGCGCCAGCAGCGGTACAGGGGGCTCCTACAATGAGCAGTTCTTC. Full variable domain (remainder filled in from reference TRBV5-1 and TRBJ2-1): KAGVTQTPRYLIKTRGQQVTLSCSPISGHRSVSWYQQTPGQGLQFLFEYFSETQRNKGNFPGRFSGRQFSNSRSEMNVSTLELGDSALYLCASSGTGGSYNEQFFGPGTRLTVL.

The chain recombines TRBV7-3 with TRBJ2-5; TRBD2 matches at 9 bases. V was pared by 5 bases and J by 5 bases, with 18 bases of the junction left unmatched. Germline CDR1 is SGHTA and CDR2 is FQGTGA. The CDR3 totals 18 residues. The CDR3 nucleotides read TGTGCCAGCAGCCTGCTCGCGGGAGGGCCTCTGTCGAATGAGACCCAGTACTTC. This gives the protein CASSLLAGGPLSNETQYF.

The chain employs TRBV24-1 and TRBJ1-5; D possibly corresponds to TRBD1 (5 bases). Germline values: CDR1 KGHDR, CDR2 SFDVKD. The CDR3 has 14 residues. Trimming stripped 10 bases from V and 5 bases from J, with 17 bases between. The CDR3 DNA follows: TGTGCCACACGCACGGGGGTAGGGGATCAGCCCCAGCATTTT. This gives the protein CATRTGVGDQPQHF.

This clone was seen only once. The chain couples TRBV25-1 to TRBJ1-2, with TRBD1 as a possible D gene (6 bases). CDR3 length equals 15 residues. Between the trimmed V and J ends, which lost 6 bases and 6 bases, there was a span of 20 bases. Germline CDR1 and CDR2: MGHDK and SYGVNS. As DNA, the CDR3 is TGTGCCAGCAGGGGCCGGTGGGGGCGCGTTGATGGCTACACCTTC. Protein sequence: CASRGRWGRVDGYTF.

This chain connects TRBV12-2 to TRBJ2-2; TRBD1 was called by the table and not checked on the DNA. TRBV12-2 corresponds to a pseudogene. The CDR3 extends over 17 amino acids. In nucleotides, the CDR3 is TGTGCAAGTCGCCAAGGGACAGGGAAAGCGGGCACCGGGGAGCTGTTTTTT. Amino acids: CASRQGTGKAGTGELFF.

J is TRBJ2-7 and V is TRBV28, with 7 bases fitting TRBD2. The germline gives CDR1 MDHEN, CDR2 SYDVKM. J lost 3 bases, V lost 7 bases, and 9 bases had no gene match. There are 14 residues in the CDR3. As DNA, the CDR3 is TGTGCCAGCATTCCGAGCGGGGTTCTCTACGAGCAGTACTTC. This encodes CASIPSGVLYEQYF.

The rearrangement links TRBV6-1 to TRBJ1-1; D is possibly TRBD1 (6 bases). The CDR3 spans 12 residues. V lost 4 bases and J 8 bases, leaving 11 bases between the germline ends. Per the germline V gene, CDR1 is MNHNS and CDR2 is SASEGT. The CDR3 sequence is CASSAWTVEAFF. The CDR3 nucleotides read TGTGCCAGCAGTGCGTGGACAGTCGAAGCTTTCTTT.

The rearrangement joins TRBV7-8 to TRBJ1-5; TRBD1 might be the D (6 bases). V dropped 0 bases and J dropped 7 bases, with 16 bases sitting between them. The CDR3 loop spans 16 amino acids. The germline gives CDR1 SGHVS, CDR2 FQNEAQ. For the CDR3, the DNA is TGTGCCAGCAGCTTAGCGTTGAGGGGGGGATCACAGCCCCAGCATTTT. Translation gives CASSLALRGGSQPQHF.